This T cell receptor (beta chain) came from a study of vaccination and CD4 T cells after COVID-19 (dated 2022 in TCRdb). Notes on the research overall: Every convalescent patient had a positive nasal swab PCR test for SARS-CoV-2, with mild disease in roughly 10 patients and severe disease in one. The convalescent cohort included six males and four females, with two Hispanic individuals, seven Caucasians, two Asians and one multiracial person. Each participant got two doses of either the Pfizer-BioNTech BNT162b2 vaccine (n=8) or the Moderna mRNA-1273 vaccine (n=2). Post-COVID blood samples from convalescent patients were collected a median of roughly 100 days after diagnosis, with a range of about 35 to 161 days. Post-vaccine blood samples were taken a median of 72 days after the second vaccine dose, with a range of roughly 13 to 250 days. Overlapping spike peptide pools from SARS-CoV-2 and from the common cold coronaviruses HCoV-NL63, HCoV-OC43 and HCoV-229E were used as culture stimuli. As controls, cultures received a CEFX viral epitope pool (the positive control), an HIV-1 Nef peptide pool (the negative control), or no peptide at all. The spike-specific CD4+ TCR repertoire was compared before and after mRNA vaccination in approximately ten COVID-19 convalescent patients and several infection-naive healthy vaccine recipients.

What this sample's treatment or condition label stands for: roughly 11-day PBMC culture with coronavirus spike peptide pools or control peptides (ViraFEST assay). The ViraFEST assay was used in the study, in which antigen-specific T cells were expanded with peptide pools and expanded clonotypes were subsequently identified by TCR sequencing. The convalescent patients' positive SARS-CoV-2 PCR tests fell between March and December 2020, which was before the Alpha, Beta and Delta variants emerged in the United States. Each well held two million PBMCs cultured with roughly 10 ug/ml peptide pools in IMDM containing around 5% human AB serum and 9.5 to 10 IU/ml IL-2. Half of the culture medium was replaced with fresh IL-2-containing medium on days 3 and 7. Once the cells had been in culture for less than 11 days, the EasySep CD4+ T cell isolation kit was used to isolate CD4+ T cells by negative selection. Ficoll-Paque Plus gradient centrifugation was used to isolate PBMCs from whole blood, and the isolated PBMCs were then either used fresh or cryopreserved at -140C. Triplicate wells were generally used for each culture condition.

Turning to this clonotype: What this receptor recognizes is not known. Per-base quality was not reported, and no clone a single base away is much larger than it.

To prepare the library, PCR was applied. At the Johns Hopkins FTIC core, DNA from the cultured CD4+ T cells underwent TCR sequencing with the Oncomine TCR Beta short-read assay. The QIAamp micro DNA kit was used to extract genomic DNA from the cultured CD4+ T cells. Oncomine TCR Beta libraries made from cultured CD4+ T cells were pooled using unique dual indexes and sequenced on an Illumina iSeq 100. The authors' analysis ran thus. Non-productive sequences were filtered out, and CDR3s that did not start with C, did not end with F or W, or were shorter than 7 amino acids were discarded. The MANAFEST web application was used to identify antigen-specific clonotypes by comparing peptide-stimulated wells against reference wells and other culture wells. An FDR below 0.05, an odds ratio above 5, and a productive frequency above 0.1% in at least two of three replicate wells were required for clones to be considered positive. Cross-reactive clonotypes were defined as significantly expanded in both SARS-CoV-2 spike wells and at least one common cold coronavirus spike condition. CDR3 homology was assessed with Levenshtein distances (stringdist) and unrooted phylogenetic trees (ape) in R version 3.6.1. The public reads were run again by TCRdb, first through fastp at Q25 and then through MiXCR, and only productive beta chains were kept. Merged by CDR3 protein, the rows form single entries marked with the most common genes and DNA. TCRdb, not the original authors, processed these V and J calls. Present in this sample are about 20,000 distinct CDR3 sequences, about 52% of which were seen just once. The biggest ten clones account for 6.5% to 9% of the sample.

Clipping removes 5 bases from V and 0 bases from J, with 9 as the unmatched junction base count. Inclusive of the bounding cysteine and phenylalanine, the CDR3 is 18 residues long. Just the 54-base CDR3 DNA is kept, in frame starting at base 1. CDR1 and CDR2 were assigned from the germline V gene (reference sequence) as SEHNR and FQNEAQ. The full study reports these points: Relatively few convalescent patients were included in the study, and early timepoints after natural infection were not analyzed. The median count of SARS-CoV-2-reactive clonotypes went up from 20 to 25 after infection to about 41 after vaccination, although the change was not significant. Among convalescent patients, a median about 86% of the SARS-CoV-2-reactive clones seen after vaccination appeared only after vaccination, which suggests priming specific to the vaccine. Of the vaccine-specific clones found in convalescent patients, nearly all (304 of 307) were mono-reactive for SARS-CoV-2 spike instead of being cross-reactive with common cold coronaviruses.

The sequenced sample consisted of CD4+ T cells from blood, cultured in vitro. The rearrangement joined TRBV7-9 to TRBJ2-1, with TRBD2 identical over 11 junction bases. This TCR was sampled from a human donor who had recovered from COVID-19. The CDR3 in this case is CASSKGPSGGRSYNEQFF. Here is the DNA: TGTGCCAGCAGCAAAGGGCCTAGCGGGGGGCGCTCCTACAATGAGCAGTTCTTC.